The clone carrying this TCR beta chain was recorded once. No antigen is known for it. The CDR3 is made up of 15 amino acids. Deletions cut 1 base from V and 0 bases from J, with 8 bases between. Germline values: CDR1 MNHNS, CDR2 SASEGT. TCRdb reprocessed the reads with MiXCR, giving one entry per CDR3 protein. This sample has around 23,000 distinct CDR3 sequences, with around half found just once. The data originate from a study of type 1 regulatory T cells. Sequenced sample: cultured T cells, either the whole culture or a sorted T cell fraction (not recorded which). This chain joins TRBV6-1 and TRBJ2-3; D unclear. This TCR came from a human donor in good health. CDR3 protein: CASSEEYRSTDTQYF. The DNA for the CDR3 is TGTGCCAGCAGTGAAGAGTACCGAAGCACAGATACGCAGTATTTT.